The 20 T cell receptor beta chains reported below all come from one sample, sequenced in a study of CD8 T cells in ankylosing spondylitis. Overall study findings and caveats: Seemingly distinctive of ankylosing spondylitis blood was a TCR beta motif formed by eight highly homologous variants.

Their antigens are not known. A single record per CDR3 protein comes from TCRdb applying MiXCR to the 5' RACE reads. The table records fewer than 550,000 distinct CDR3 sequences, 5.3% of them present only once. The sample was blood, either unsorted or a sorted T cell fraction (not recorded which). The receptor set was obtained from a male donor with ankylosing spondylitis.

In this sample, this clonotype turned up many times. The chain combines TRBV5-4 with TRBJ1-1, with TRBD1 identical over 9 bases. The CDR3 loop spans 14 amino acids. The germline V gene has CDR1 SGHNT and CDR2 YYREEE (reference sequence). Losses at the gene ends were 4 bases for V and 3 bases for J; bases not matched to a gene: 4. CDR3 nucleotide sequence: TGTGCCAGCAGCAAGGACAGGGGAGACACTGAAGCTTTCTTT. It encodes CASSKDRGDTEAFF.

This clonotype has at least ten counts. The V and J genes are TRBV12-3 or TRBV12-4 and TRBJ2-5; D is unresolved. The CDR3 length is 15 residues. Between the trimmed V and J ends, which lost 1 base and 5 bases, there was a span of 14 bases. DNA for the CDR3: TGTGCCAGCAGTTTAGGTATCGGCGCCTCGGAGACCCAGTACTTC. Encoded protein: CASSLGIGASETQYF.

This clonotype came up a few times. V gene TRBV28 combines with J gene TRBJ1-2, with 11 bases fitting TRBD1. The CDR3 sequence is 13 residues long. J was trimmed by 8 bases and V by 6 bases; bases with no gene match: 5. Germline CDR1 and CDR2: MDHEN and SYDVKM. CDR3 sequence: CASRDRGRGGYTF. In nucleotides, the CDR3 is TGTGCCAGCAGGGACAGGGGGCGCGGGGGCTACACCTTC.

This clonotype was recorded many times. The V call is TRBV20-1, the J call TRBJ2-3, with D hard to call. V was cut by 7 bases and J by 4 bases, with 21 bases left in between. The CDR3 has 15 residues. The germline V gene encodes CDR1 DFQATT and CDR2 SNEGSKA (reference sequence). CDR3 sequence (DNA): TGCAGTGGCCACCCGAAGCTTTATTTCGCAGATACGCAGTATTTT. Translated: CSGHPKLYFADTQYF.

This clonotype was detected ten times or more. This chain connects TRBV6-1 to TRBJ1-1; D is uncertain. Per the germline V gene, CDR1 is MNHNS and CDR2 is SASEGT. Trimming shortened V by 7 bases and J by 1 base, and 13 bases separated the two germline ends. This CDR3 has 14 amino acids. The CDR3 bases are TGTGCCAGCATTGTTCCGGGCCAGAACACTGAAGCTTTCTTT. Its protein is CASIVPGQNTEAFF.

The sample holds many counts of this clonotype. This chain joins TRBV10-3 and TRBJ1-5; D may be TRBD1 (6 bases). Trimming took off 0 bases at V and 2 bases at J, with 11 bases between the two ends. The germline V gene has CDR1 ENHRY and CDR2 SYGVKD. The CDR3 is 16 amino acids. Here the CDR3 DNA reads TGTGCCATCAGTGAGTCGGGCAGGGGAGGCAATCAGCCCCAGCATTTT. Protein product: CAISESGRGGNQPQHF.

This clonotype was seen ten or more times. As DNA, the CDR3 is TGTGCCAGCAGTCCCCCCCCGGGTAAGACTGAAGCTTTCTTT. Protein product: CASSPPPGKTEAFF. The chain joins TRBV27 to TRBJ1-1, with D unclear. Between the trimmed V and J ends, which lost 5 bases and 5 bases, there was a span of 15 bases. CDR3 length equals 14 residues. Germline CDR1 reads MNHEY; CDR2 reads SMNVEV (reference sequence).

A few counts support this clonotype. The rearrangement uses TRBV20-1 and TRBJ2-2; TRBD1 agrees at 9 bases. J lost 0 bases, V lost 6 bases, and 2 bases had no gene match. There are 14 residues in the CDR3. CDR1 is DFQATT and CDR2 is SNEGSKA in the germline V gene (reference sequence). CDR3 in amino acids: CSARDRANTGELFF. CDR3 coding DNA: TGCAGTGCCCGGGACAGGGCGAACACCGGGGAGCTGTTTTTT.

The chain carries TRBV12-3 or TRBV12-4 and TRBJ1-1; the D is unclear. Deletions cut 3 bases from V and 4 bases from J, with 6 bases between. The CDR3 runs 12 residues. The CDR3 DNA sequence: TGTGCCAGCAGTTTTCTTTTCACTGAAGCTTTCTTT. Translated, it gives CASSFLFTEAFF.

The J gene is TRBJ2-5, the V gene TRBV4-3, with TRBD2 matching 9 bases. The CDR3 contains 17 residues. The junction had 13 bases not matched to a gene; V was cut back by 4 bases and J by 4 bases. Germline CDR1 reads LGHNA; CDR2 reads YSLEER. Here the CDR3 DNA reads TGCGCCAGCAGCCGCCAGACGGGCGGGGGGGCCGGAGAGACCCAGTACTTC. The encoded protein is CASSRQTGGGAGETQYF.

This clonotype was recorded at least ten times. The chain recombines TRBV5-1 with TRBJ2-2; D not certain. This CDR3 has 13 residues. Trimming removed 2 bases from V and 2 bases from J, with 4 bases in between. Germline V gene data show CDR1 as SGHRS and CDR2 as YFSETQ. In DNA form, the CDR3 reads TGCGCCAGCAGCTTTCGTAACACCGGGGAGCTGTTTTTT. Protein product: CASSFRNTGELFF.

Turning to this clonotype: A read error is possible here, since a much larger clone lies one base away. The rearrangement joins TRBV13 to TRBJ2-3; D possibly uses TRBD1 or TRBD2 (5 bases each). This CDR3 contains 15 residues. Germline V CDR1 and CDR2: PRHDT, FYEKMQ (reference sequence). CDR3 sequence: CASSPSGAHPDTQCF. In DNA form, the CDR3 reads TGTGCCAGCAGCCCGTCCGGGGCGCACCCAGATACGCAGTGTTTT.

In regard to this clonotype: This may arise from a read error, as a much more abundant clone is one base away. The conserved final phenylalanine or tryptophan is absent from the CDR3, which likely points to a read error. The chain has TRBV6-5 and TRBJ2-1, with TRBD2 matching over 8 bases. V lost 0 bases to trimming and J lost 2 bases; unmatched junction nucleotides: 6. The CDR3 covers 17 residues. Germline V gene sequence: CDR1 MNHEY, CDR2 SVGAGI. The CDR3 here is CASSYSGGRSPYNEQFV. The CDR3 bases are TGTGCCAGCAGTTACTCGGGCGGGAGGAGCCCCTACAATGAGCAGTTCGTC.

The chain links TRBV20-1 to TRBJ2-1, with 15 bases matching TRBD2. Germline CDR1 reads DFQATT; CDR2 reads SNEGSKA (reference sequence). The CDR3 covers 15 residues. Losses at the gene ends were 3 bases for V and 8 bases for J; bases not matched to a gene: 5. CDR3 region: CSARGGLAGGYEQFF. CDR3 DNA: TGCAGTGCTAGGGGGGGACTAGCGGGAGGCTATGAGCAGTTCTTC.

Ten or more counts support this clonotype. The chain carries TRBV5-1 and TRBJ2-2, with D maybe TRBD1 (7 bases). This CDR3 spans 20 amino acids. V was trimmed by 4 bases and J by 2 bases, leaving 27 bases between them. Per the germline V gene, CDR1 is SGHRS and CDR2 is YFSETQ. The CDR3 DNA reads TGCGCCAGCAGCGCCGACAGGGATTTACCTATAGGACTAAACACCGGGGAGCTGTTTTTT. Its translation is CASSADRDLPIGLNTGELFF.

This clonotype turned up a few times. V is TRBV7-2 and J is TRBJ2-1; 9 nucleotides agree with TRBD2. CDR1 and CDR2 from the germline V gene are SGHTA and FQGNSA. V was clipped by 5 bases and J by 5 bases; unmatched bases: 7. The CDR3 has 15 amino acids. The CDR3, as DNA: TGTGCCAGCAGCAGATTAGCGGGGGTCGACAATGAGCAGTTCTTC. The encoded protein is CASSRLAGVDNEQFF.

This clonotype was detected many times. The J gene is TRBJ2-3, the V gene TRBV20-1; 13 bases are shared with TRBD2. This CDR3 region has 19 residues. The ends lost 0 bases at V and 3 bases at J; junction bases unmatched: 12. From germline, CDR1 is DFQATT and CDR2 SNEGSKA (reference sequence). The CDR3 nucleotides are TGCAGTGCTAGAGAGTTACTAGCGGGAGGGCCATGGACTACAGATACGCAGTATTTT. Protein: CSARELLAGGPWTTDTQYF.

This clonotype was seen many times. V usage is TRBV18 and J usage is TRBJ2-1, with 10 bases that match TRBD2. V trimming: 8 bases; J trimming: 6 bases; junction bases outside the gene matches: 13. Germline V gives CDR1 KGHSH, CDR2 LQKENI. This CDR3 has 16 residues. The CDR3 protein is CASSQNGLAGANEQFF. CDR3 DNA sequence: TGTGCCAGCAGCCAAAATGGGCTAGCGGGAGCCAATGAGCAGTTCTTC.

This clonotype was detected many times. The chain has TRBV7-9 and TRBJ2-5; D may be TRBD1 (6 bases). The CDR3 is 14 amino acids. Per germline, CDR1 SEHNR and CDR2 FQNEAQ (reference sequence). Deletions cut 5 bases from V and 2 bases from J, with 12 bases between. The DNA for the CDR3 is TGTGCCAGCAGCCTTCGGACAGCACAAGAGACCCAGTACTTC. Its protein product is CASSLRTAQETQYF.

This clonotype was seen a few times. The chain recombines TRBV10-3 with TRBJ1-2; D is undetermined. The CDR3 extends over 14 amino acids. Between the trimmed V and J ends, which lost 2 bases and 4 bases, there was a span of 11 bases. CDR1 is ENHRY and CDR2 is SYGVKD in the germline V gene. The CDR3 DNA is TGTGCCATCAGTGAGACCGACGGACTCTATGGCTACACCTTC. This translates into CAISETDGLYGYTF.